This T cell receptor beta chain is from a study of cytomegalovirus exposure and HLA in healthy donors. Study context: HLA-typed donors were the source of approximately 85 million unique TCRs, which an early data release held.

Trimming cost V 2 bases and J 9 bases, with 8 bases left between them. This CDR3 spans 12 amino acids. Per germline, CDR1 KGHSH and CDR2 LQKENI. Details on this clone: Its antigen remains unknown.

Whole-study findings and limits: Reports described diagnosis of cytomegalovirus status by the classifier as highly specific and sensitive. In a later analysis, a genetic analysis reported fewer productive-TCR N-insertions in an Asian-associated ancestry cluster than the cohort average.

The PCR employed 60 Vbeta primers together with 13 Jbeta primers. Libraries were prepared by immunoSEQ multiplex PCR; TCRdb keeps only in-frame clonotypes and omits some of them. The sample lists about 140,000 clones, approximately 80% occurring once. The rearrangement joins TRBV18 to TRBJ2-1; a weak D match, TRBD1 (6 bases). The sequenced sample consisted of PBMCs. The TCR was taken from a male donor in good health and CMV-seronegative. DNA for the CDR3: TGTGCCAGCTCACCAAGGGGGACTGAGCAGTTCTTC. It encodes CASSPRGTEQFF.